One and the same sample provided the 27 T cell receptor beta chains below, sequenced in a study of T cell changes during pregnancy in multiple sclerosis. Sequencing was performed with immunoSEQ multiplex PCR; in TCRdb, only in-frame clones are kept and a portion is missing. Here the sample spans 40,000 to 50,000 clones, about 91% being singletons. The input for sequencing was CD4+ T cells from peripheral blood mononuclear cells, taken in the second trimester of pregnancy. Source of these receptors: a female donor in good health, enrolled as a control in a pregnancy study.

This chain links TRBV7-6 with TRBJ2-1; TRBD1 is a possible D gene (5 bases). Germline V lookup: CDR1 SGHVS, CDR2 FNYEAQ. Between the trimmed V and J ends, which lost 5 bases and 8 bases, there was a span of 16 bases. The CDR3 has 14 residues. This chain's CDR3 is CASSPVGPNHEQFF. CDR3 coding DNA: TGTGCCAGCAGCCCTGTGGGGCCCAACCATGAGCAGTTCTTC.

V and J are TRBV6-5 and TRBJ1-5; 8 bases match TRBD1. The V segment lost 8 bases and the J segment 3 bases; nucleotides outside the gene matches: 3. The germline V gene encodes CDR1 MNHEY and CDR2 SVGAGI. The CDR3 runs 13 residues. CDR3 nucleotide sequence: TGTGCCAGCCGACAGGGGAACAATCAGCCCCAGCATTTT. Translating it yields CASRQGNNQPQHF.

The chain uses TRBV12-5 and TRBJ2-1; TRBD2 is a possible D gene (5 bases). The V gene lost 2 bases and the J gene lost 5 bases, with 16 bases spanning the gap. The CDR3 totals 16 residues. The germline V gene encodes CDR1 LGHNT and CDR2 FRNRAP. The chain's CDR3 is CASGLSSPAEDNEQFF. The CDR3, as DNA: TGTGCTAGTGGTTTGTCGAGCCCAGCGGAAGACAATGAGCAGTTCTTC.

This chain joins TRBV29-1 and TRBJ2-2; 11 bases align to TRBD2. Germline CDR1 reads SQVTM; CDR2 reads ANQGSEA. J lost 4 bases, V lost 4 bases, and 5 bases had no gene match. This CDR3 contains 15 residues. CDR3: CSVAVAGGLTGELFF. The CDR3 nucleotides read TGCAGCGTTGCCGTAGCGGGGGGGCTCACCGGGGAGCTGTTTTTT.

The chain employs TRBV29-1 and TRBJ1-1; unclear D gene. Germline V lookup: CDR1 SQVTM, CDR2 ANQGSEA. The V and J ends lost 3 bases and 1 base respectively, with 12 bases between them. The CDR3 contains 14 residues. Written as DNA, the CDR3 is TGCAGCGTTGAGGCCAGGCCTTCGAACACTGAAGCTTTCTTT. This encodes CSVEARPSNTEAFF. Using reference TRBV29-1 and TRBJ1-1 for the parts outside the CDR3, the full variable domain is SAVISQKPSRDICQRGTSLTIQCQVDSQVTMMFWYRQQPGQSLTLIATANQGSEATYESGFVIDKFPISRPNLTFSTLTVSNMSPEDSSIYLCSVEARPSNTEAFFGQGTRLTVV.

The rearrangement joins TRBV4-1 to TRBJ1-5, with D tentatively TRBD1 (5 bases). The germline V and J ends were trimmed by 0 bases and 2 bases, with 5 bases remaining between them. Looked up from germline, CDR1 is MGHRA and CDR2 is YSYEKL. The CDR3 runs 14 residues. Here the CDR3 reads CASSQEQGNQPQHF. The CDR3 bases are TGCGCCAGCAGCCAAGAACAGGGCAATCAGCCCCAGCATTTT.

The genes are TRBV18 and TRBJ2-5, with D unresolved. Germline V gene sequence: CDR1 KGHSH, CDR2 LQKENI. V lost 3 bases to trimming and J lost 0 bases, with 8 bases between them. The CDR3 runs to 14 residues. CDR3 coding DNA: TGTGCCAGCTCACCGGCCTCGTACCAAGAGACCCAGTACTTC. This gives the protein CASSPASYQETQYF.

This rearrangement joins TRBV5-6 to TRBJ1-4; the D gene is possibly TRBD1 (5 bases). The germline gives CDR1 SGHDT, CDR2 YYEEEE. The CDR3 totals 14 residues. V lost 2 bases and J lost 4, with 9 bases in between. The DNA of the CDR3 is TGTGCCAGCAGCTTTGGGACTTATAATGAAAAACTGTTTTTT. It encodes CASSFGTYNEKLFF.

This chain links TRBV6-1 with TRBJ1-5; 8 bases are a match to TRBD1. CDR3 length equals 15 residues. Germline lookup yields CDR1 MNHNS and CDR2 SASEGT. V lost 6 bases to trimming and J lost 5 bases; unmatched junction nucleotides: 9. DNA of the CDR3: TGTGCCAGCAGACGACAGGGGTCAAATTATCAGCCCCAGCATTTT. This gives the protein CASRRQGSNYQPQHF.

Of note for this clone: Compared with germline, one end of the junction differs, possibly owing to a read error. V is TRBV11-3 and J is TRBJ2-4, with a tentative D call TRBD2 (7 bases). This CDR3 region has 15 residues. The germline gives CDR1 SGHNT, CDR2 YENEEA. For the CDR3, the DNA is TGTGCCAGCGGCTTTGGGGGGGCGCGTGGAAACATTCAGTACTTC. Residues: CASGFGGARGNIQYF.

The chain combines TRBV20-1 with TRBJ1-1; D unclear. Germline V gene lookup returns CDR1 DFQATT and CDR2 SNEGSKA (reference sequence). The germline V and J ends were trimmed by 3 bases and 3 bases, with 5 bases remaining between them. The CDR3 has 11 amino acids. Written as DNA, the CDR3 is TGCAGTGCTAGTCGGTACACTGAAGCTTTCTTT. Its protein is CSASRYTEAFF.

The chain recombines TRBV19 with TRBJ2-7, with D perhaps matching TRBD1 (6 bases). The V end lost 4 bases, the J end lost 8 bases, and 9 bases lay between the germline ends. Germline V gene lookup returns CDR1 LNHDA and CDR2 SQIVND (reference sequence). This CDR3 is built from 11 residues. DNA of the CDR3: TGTGCCAGTAGTACCCAGGGGAAGCAGTACTTC. It translates to CASSTQGKQYF.

The V call is TRBV7-2, the J call TRBJ2-5; no firm D call. V was cut by 0 bases and J by 2 bases, with 7 bases left in between. In germline, CDR1 is SGHTA, CDR2 FQGNSA. The CDR3 has 14 amino acids. CDR3 residues: CASSLAEQQETQYF. CDR3 coding DNA: TGTGCCAGCAGCTTAGCGGAACAGCAAGAGACCCAGTACTTC.

The chain joins TRBV7-2 to TRBJ1-4; maybe TRBD1 (5 bases). V lost 5 bases and J 5 bases, leaving 15 bases between the germline ends. This CDR3 spans 15 amino acids. Germline CDR1 is SGHTA and CDR2 is FQGNSA. DNA of the CDR3: TGTGCCAGCAGCATACAGCAGGGTTGGAATGAAAAACTGTTTTTT. This sequence encodes CASSIQQGWNEKLFF.

The chain links TRBV9 to TRBJ2-2; 10 bases line up with TRBD1. CDR1 is SGDLS, CDR2 YYNGEE, per germline. This CDR3 has 14 residues. With V trimmed by 7 bases and J by 6 bases, 6 bases remained unmatched. CDR3 DNA: TGTGCCAGCTCGACAGGGGGCGCCCCCGGGGAGCTGTTTTTT. It yields the protein CASSTGGAPGELFF.

The chain is built from TRBV5-1 and TRBJ2-1, with TRBD1 matching 7 bases. The V gene's germline CDR1 is SGHRS and CDR2 YFSETQ. V shed 0 bases, J shed 9 bases, and the junction held 9 bases outside the gene matches. This CDR3 region has 15 residues. CDR3 sequence (DNA): TGCGCCAGCAGCTTGGAAAGGGGGCCGCTAGCTGAGCAGTTCTTC. This translates into CASSLERGPLAEQFF. Filled out from reference TRBV5-1 and TRBJ2-1, the complete variable domain reads KAGVTQTPRYLIKTRGQQVTLSCSPISGHRSVSWYQQTPGQGLQFLFEYFSETQRNKGNFPGRFSGRQFSNSRSEMNVSTLELGDSALYLCASSLERGPLAEQFFGPGTRLTVL.

The V gene is TRBV30, the J gene TRBJ1-2; D remains unclear. The germline V gene encodes CDR1 GTSNPN and CDR2 SVGIG (reference sequence). The CDR3 is made up of 12 amino acids. V lost 2 bases to trimming and J lost 7 bases, with 11 bases between them. CDR3 in DNA: TGTGCCTGGAGTCCCGGACTGGTTGGCTACACCTTC. Its translation is CAWSPGLVGYTF.

This chain links TRBV7-2 with TRBJ1-1; no reliable D call. The CDR3 length is 14 residues. Germline CDR1 reads SGHTA; CDR2 reads FQGNSA. The ends were cut back, 5 bases at V and 1 base at J, with 11 bases in the middle. The CDR3 reads CASSPVFGNTEAFF. Written as DNA, the CDR3 is TGTGCCAGCAGCCCCGTTTTCGGGAACACTGAAGCTTTCTTT.

V gene TRBV19 combines with J gene TRBJ1-4, with 9 bases fitting TRBD1. The CDR3 loop spans 14 amino acids. V was pared by 5 bases and J by 8 bases, with 6 bases of the junction left unmatched. Germline CDR1 and CDR2: LNHDA and SQIVND (reference sequence). The CDR3: CASSWTGEVEKLFF. The CDR3 region has the DNA TGTGCCAGTAGTTGGACAGGGGAGGTCGAAAAACTGTTTTTT.

This chain joins TRBV15 and TRBJ2-1; 9 nucleotides agree with TRBD2. Germline CDR1 reads LNHNV; CDR2 reads YYDKDF (reference sequence). There are 18 residues in the CDR3. J lost 2 bases, V lost 5 bases, and 13 bases had no gene match. This chain's CDR3 is CATSGRKAGGLAYNEQFF. CDR3 bases: TGTGCCACCAGCGGACGAAAAGCGGGGGGCCTAGCCTACAATGAGCAGTTCTTC.

V and J are TRBV7-2 and TRBJ2-5; 10 bases map to TRBD1. V was clipped by 5 bases and J by 4 bases; unmatched bases: 10. Germline values: CDR1 SGHTA, CDR2 FQGNSA. The CDR3 spans 16 residues. In DNA form, the CDR3 reads TGTGCCAGCAGCCCTCTTAGGACAGGGGGGGGAGAGACCCAGTACTTC. Its translation is CASSPLRTGGGETQYF.

This chain's CDR3 is CASSSIRDTYTQYF. The CDR3, as DNA: TGTGCCAGCAGCTCCATCCGGGACACCTATACGCAGTATTTT. This chain joins TRBV7-2 and TRBJ2-3; possibly TRBD1 for D (6 bases). Looked up from germline, CDR1 is SGHTA and CDR2 is FQGNSA. The V end was cut by 4 bases, the J end by 7 bases, with 15 bases between. This CDR3 contains 14 residues.

The chain carries TRBV9 and TRBJ1-2; TRBD1 agrees at 8 bases. The CDR3 extends over 14 amino acids. With 3 bases clipped from V and 8 bases from J, the junction kept 9 bases outside the gene matches. Germline lookup yields CDR1 SGDLS and CDR2 YYNGEE. The CDR3 DNA is TGTGCCAGCAGCGCAACCCAGGGGGCGAGGGGCTACACCTTC. This sequence encodes CASSATQGARGYTF.

This chain links TRBV9 with TRBJ2-2; unclear D gene. V lost 0 bases, J lost 3 bases, and 9 bases lay in between. Germline V gene sequence: CDR1 SGDLS, CDR2 YYNGEE. The length of the CDR3 is 15 residues. The CDR3, as DNA: TGTGCCAGCAGCGTAGCTTCCAGATACACCGGGGAGCTGTTTTTT. This gives the protein CASSVASRYTGELFF.

The CDR3 region is CASCVYQDRANQPQHF. CDR3 bases: TGTGCCAGTTGCGTTTATCAGGACAGGGCTAATCAGCCCCAGCATTTT. This chain links TRBV19 with TRBJ1-5; 8 bases line up with TRBD1. Losses at the gene ends were 8 bases for V and 4 bases for J; bases not matched to a gene: 13. The CDR3 loop spans 16 amino acids. Germline V gives CDR1 LNHDA, CDR2 SQIVND (reference sequence).

The genes are TRBV19 and TRBJ2-1, with D possibly TRBD1 on 5 matching bases. The CDR3 loop spans 13 amino acids. Germline V CDR1 and CDR2: LNHDA, SQIVND (reference sequence). The V end lost 5 bases, the J end lost 4 bases, and 9 bases lay between the germline ends. The CDR3 here is CASSPREYNEQFF. The DNA for the CDR3 is TGTGCCAGTAGTCCCAGGGAATACAATGAGCAGTTCTTC.

J is TRBJ2-1 and V is TRBV19, with a tentative D call TRBD1 (6 bases). Germline CDR1 is LNHDA and CDR2 is SQIVND (reference sequence). CDR3 length equals 18 residues. V lost 0 bases to trimming and J lost 4 bases, with 19 bases between them. CDR3 coding DNA: TGTGCCAGTAGTATAGAAGAGGGACACGGCTCAAGGTACAATGAGCAGTTCTTC. Protein sequence: CASSIEEGHGSRYNEQFF.